The entry below gives a single T cell receptor beta chain sequence along with its context. The entry originates in a study of immune characterization of retroperitoneal liposarcoma. TCRdb itself ran the PCR reads through MiXCR, one entry per CDR3 protein. The sample records 2,500 to 3,000 distinct CDR3 sequences, more than 35% being singletons. V lost 5 bases, J lost 0 bases, and 4 bases stayed unmatched. Germline CDR1 reads MGHRA; CDR2 reads YSYEKL. The CDR3 extends over 16 amino acids. Sequenced material: tumor tissue. The chain uses TRBV4-1 and TRBJ1-4; TRBD1 agrees at 9 bases. This clonotype was obtained from a male donor with retroperitoneal liposarcoma. The CDR3 bases are TGCGCCAGCAGCAAGACAGGGGGACCAACTAATGAAAAACTGTTTTTT. Translation gives CASSKTGGPTNEKLFF.